This T cell receptor (beta chain) was identified during a study of shared clonotypes between healthy human individuals. Overall study: Researchers drew samples from two women and a few men aged 18 to 49. Study findings and constraints: In a few donors, around 4.5% of naive CD4 clonotypes appeared in common.

CD4+ cells underwent separation, giving CD45RA+ naive and CD45RA-negative memory subsets. This clone was detected only a few times. Its antigen is currently unknown. V was pared by 0 bases and J by 4 bases, with 12 bases between. Germline V gene sequence: CDR1 MNHNS, CDR2 SASEGT. This CDR3 comprises 15 residues. The authors split each subset's genomic DNA evenly across several immunoSEQ plates. Profiled with immunoSEQ multiplex PCR; TCRdb holds only in-frame clones, not every one. This table holds 2 million to 2.5 million clones, around 95% found once. Sequencing was carried out using naive CD4+ T cells sorted from blood. The subset is: CD45RA+ positively selected. The clonotype originates from a man between 18 and 29 years old in good health. This chain connects TRBV6-1 to TRBJ1-2; D might be TRBD1 (5 bases). The CDR3, as DNA: TGTGCCAGCAGTGAAGCGCCCGGACACGGCTATGGCTACACCTTC. Translation gives CASSEAPGHGYGYTF.